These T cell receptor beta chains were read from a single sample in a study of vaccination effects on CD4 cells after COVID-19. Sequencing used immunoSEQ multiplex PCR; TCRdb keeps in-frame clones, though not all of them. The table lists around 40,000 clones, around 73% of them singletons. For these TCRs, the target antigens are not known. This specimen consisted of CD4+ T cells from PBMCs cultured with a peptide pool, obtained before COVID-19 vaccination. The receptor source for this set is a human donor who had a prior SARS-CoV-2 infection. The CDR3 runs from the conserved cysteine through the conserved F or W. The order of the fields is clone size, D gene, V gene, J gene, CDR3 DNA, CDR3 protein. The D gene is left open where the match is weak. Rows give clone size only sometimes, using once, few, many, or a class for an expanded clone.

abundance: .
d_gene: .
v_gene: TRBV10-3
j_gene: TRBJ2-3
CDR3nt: TGTGCCATCACTCCCCGCGCCGCAGAGAGCACAGATACGCAGTATTTT
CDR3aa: CAITPRAAESTDTQYF

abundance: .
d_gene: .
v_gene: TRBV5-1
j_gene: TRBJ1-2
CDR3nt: TGCGCCAGCAGCTTGGATAAGGCGAACCTATATGGCTACACCTTC
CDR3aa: CASSLDKANLYGYTF

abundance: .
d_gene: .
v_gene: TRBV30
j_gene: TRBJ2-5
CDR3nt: TGTGCCTGGAGTGTAGGTCTAACAGGCGAAGAGACCCAGTACTTC
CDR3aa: CAWSVGLTGEETQYF

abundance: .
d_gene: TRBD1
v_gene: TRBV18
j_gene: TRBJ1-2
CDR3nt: TGTGCCAGCTCACGACTACAGGGGGATCGGGTTGGCTACACCTTC
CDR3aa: CASSRLQGDRVGYTF

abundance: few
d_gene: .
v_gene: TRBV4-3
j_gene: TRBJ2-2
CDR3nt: TGCGCCAGCAGCCAAGATTTTACAGGCGATAACACCGGGGAGCTGTTTTTT
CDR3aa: CASSQDFTGDNTGELFF

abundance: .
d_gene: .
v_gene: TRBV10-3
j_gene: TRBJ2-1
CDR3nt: TGTGCCATCAGTGAGGGCAATGAGCAGTTCTTC
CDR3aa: CAISEGNEQFF

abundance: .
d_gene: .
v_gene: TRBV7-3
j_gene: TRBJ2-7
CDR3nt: TGTGCCAGCAGCTTAACGGACGGCTACGAGCAGTACTTC
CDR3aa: CASSLTDGYEQYF

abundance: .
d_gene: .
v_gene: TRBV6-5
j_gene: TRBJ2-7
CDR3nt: TGTGCCAGCAGTTATGGACACCAAACCTACGAGCAGTACTTC
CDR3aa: CASSYGHQTYEQYF

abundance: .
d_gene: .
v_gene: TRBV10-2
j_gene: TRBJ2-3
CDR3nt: TGCGCCAGCAGTGAGTTAGCTCGCACAGATACGCAGTATTTT
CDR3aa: CASSELARTDTQYF

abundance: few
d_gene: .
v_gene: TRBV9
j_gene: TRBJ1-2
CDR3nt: TGTGCCAGCAGCGCAACAGGGTACTATGGCTACACCTTC
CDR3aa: CASSATGYYGYTF

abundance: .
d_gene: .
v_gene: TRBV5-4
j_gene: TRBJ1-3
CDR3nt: TGTGCCAGCAGCTTGGCGGGGGACACCATATATTTT
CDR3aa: CASSLAGDTIYF

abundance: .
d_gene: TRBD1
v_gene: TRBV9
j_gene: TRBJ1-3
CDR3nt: TGTGCCAGCAGCCCGGGACAGGGAATGGCTGCTGGAAACACCATATATTTT
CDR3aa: CASSPGQGMAAGNTIYF

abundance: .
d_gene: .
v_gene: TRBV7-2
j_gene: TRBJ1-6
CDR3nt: TGTGCCAGCAGCTTTATACAGGCAGCTAATTCACCCCTCCACTTT
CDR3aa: CASSFIQAANSPLHF

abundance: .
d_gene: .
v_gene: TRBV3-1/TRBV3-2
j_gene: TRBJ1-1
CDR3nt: TGTGCCAGCAGCCTGATGGAGAACACTGAAGCTTTCTTT
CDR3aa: CASSLMENTEAFF

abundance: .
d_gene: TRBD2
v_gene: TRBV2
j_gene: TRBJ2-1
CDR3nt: TGTGCCAGCAGTGAACAGGGACTAGCGGGGTACAATGAGCAGTTCTTC
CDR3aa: CASSEQGLAGYNEQFF

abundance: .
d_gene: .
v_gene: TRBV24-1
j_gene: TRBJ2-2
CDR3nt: TGTGCCACCAGTGACCCCAGTGGGGTGAGAGCCGGGGAGCTGTTTTTT
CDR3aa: CATSDPSGVRAGELFF

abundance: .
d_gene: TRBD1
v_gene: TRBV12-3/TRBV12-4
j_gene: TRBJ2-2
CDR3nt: TGTGCCAGCAGACGGACAGGGGGCGAGGAGCTGTTTTTT
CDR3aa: CASRRTGGEELFF

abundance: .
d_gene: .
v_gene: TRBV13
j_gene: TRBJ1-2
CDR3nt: TGTGCCAGCAGCTTAAGTCGCCGGAGGGTGAATGGCTACACCTTC
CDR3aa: CASSLSRRRVNGYTF

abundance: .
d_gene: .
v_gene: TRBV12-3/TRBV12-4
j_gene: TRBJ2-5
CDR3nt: TGTGCCAGCAGTTTAGGGGAGACCCAGTACTTC
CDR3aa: CASSLGETQYF

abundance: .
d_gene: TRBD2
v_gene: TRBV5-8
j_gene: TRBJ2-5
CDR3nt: TGTGCCAGCAGCTTCAGGGACTATAGGTACCAAGAGACCCAGTACTTC
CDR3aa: CASSFRDYRYQETQYF

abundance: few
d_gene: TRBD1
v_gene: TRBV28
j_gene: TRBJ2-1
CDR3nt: TGTGCCAGCAGTGCGCCCGGGACAGGGACTGGGAATGAGCAGTTCTTC
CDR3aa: CASSAPGTGTGNEQFF

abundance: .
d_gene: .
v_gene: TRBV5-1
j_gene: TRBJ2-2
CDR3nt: TGCGCCAGCAGCTTGGGGGACACGAACACCGGGGAGCTGTTTTTT
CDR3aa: CASSLGDTNTGELFF

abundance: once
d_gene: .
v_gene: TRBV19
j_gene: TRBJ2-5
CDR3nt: TGTGCCAGTTCTGGTGGGCTCCCCCGGGAGACCCAGTACTTC
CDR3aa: CASSGGLPRETQYF

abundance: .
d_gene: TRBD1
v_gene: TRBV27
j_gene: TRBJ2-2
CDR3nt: TGTGCCAGCACCGCGGACAGGGGTGACACCGGGGAGCTGTTTTTT
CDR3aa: CASTADRGDTGELFF

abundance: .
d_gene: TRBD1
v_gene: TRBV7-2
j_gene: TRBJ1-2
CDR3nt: TGTGCCAGCAGCTCGGGACAGGGCTATGGCTACACCTTC
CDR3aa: CASSSGQGYGYTF

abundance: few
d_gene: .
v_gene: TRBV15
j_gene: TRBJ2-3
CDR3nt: TGTGCCACCAGCAGGGCGATAGATACGCAGTATTTT
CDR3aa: CATSRAIDTQYF

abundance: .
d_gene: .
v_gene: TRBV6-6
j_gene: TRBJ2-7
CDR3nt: TGTGCCAGCAGTCCAGGGATGGGCTACGAGCAGTACTTC
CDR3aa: CASSPGMGYEQYF

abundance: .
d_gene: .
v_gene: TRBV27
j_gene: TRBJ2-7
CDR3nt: TGTGCCAGCAGTCTAGCTCAGGGATACGAGCAGTACTTC
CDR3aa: CASSLAQGYEQYF

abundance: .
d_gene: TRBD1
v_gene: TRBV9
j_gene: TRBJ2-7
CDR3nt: TGTGCCAGCAGCGTAGGGACAGGTCCCTACGAGCAGTACTTC
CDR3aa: CASSVGTGPYEQYF

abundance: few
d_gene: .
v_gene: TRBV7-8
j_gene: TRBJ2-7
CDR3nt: TGTGCCAGCAGCGCCTACAGGCTCCCCGCCCGATACGAGCAGTACTTC
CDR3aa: CASSAYRLPARYEQYF

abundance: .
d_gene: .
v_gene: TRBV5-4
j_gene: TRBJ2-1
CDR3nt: TGTGCCAGCAGCTTAACCCTAGGAATGCAGTTCTTC
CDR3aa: CASSLTLGMQFF

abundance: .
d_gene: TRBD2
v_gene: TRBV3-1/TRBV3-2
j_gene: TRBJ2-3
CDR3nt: TGTGCCAGCACCCCCAGCGGGAGTCCAGAAGATACGCAGTATTTT
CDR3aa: CASTPSGSPEDTQYF

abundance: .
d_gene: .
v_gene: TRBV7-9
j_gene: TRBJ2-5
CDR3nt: TGTGCCAGCAGCTTGGACCATCAAGAGACCCAGTACTTC
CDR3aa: CASSLDHQETQYF

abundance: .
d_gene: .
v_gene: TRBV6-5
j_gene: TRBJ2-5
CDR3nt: TGTGCCAGCAGTCGCCTCCAAGAGACCCAGTACTTC
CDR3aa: CASSRLQETQYF

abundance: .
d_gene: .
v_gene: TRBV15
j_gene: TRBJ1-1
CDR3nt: TGTGCCACCAGCCTAGACGGAGGAGGGACTGAAGCTTTCTTT
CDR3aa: CATSLDGGGTEAFF

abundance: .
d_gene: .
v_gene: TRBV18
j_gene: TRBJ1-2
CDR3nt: TGTGCCAGCTCACCAACCCCGTCCAACTATGGCTACACCTTC
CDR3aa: CASSPTPSNYGYTF

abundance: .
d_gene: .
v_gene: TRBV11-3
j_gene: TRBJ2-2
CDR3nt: TGTGCCAGCAGCTCTAGGGCCTCTGCGGCGACCGGGGAGCTGTTTTTT
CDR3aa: CASSSRASAATGELFF

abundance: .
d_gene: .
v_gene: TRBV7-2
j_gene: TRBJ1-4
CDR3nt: TGTGCCAGCAGCTTAGCGGTTGCAACTAATGAAAAACTGTTTTTT
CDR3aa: CASSLAVATNEKLFF

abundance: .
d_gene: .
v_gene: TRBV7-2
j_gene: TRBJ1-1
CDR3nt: TGTGCCAGCAGCCTTATCACGGGGGGCTTAGCTGAAGCTTTCTTT
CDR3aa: CASSLITGGLAEAFF

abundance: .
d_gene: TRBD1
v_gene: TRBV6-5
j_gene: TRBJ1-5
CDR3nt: TGTGCCAGTAAGTTTGGACAGGGGCACAATCAGCCCCAGCATTTT
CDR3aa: CASKFGQGHNQPQHF

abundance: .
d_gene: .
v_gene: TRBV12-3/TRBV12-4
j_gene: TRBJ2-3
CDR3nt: TGTGCCAGCGGTGAGAGCACAGATACGCAGTATTTT
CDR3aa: CASGESTDTQYF

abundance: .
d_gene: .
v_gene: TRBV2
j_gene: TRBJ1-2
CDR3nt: TGTGCCAGCAGTGACGCGGGGGCGGGGGGCTACACCTTC
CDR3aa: CASSDAGAGGYTF